These 25 T cell receptor beta chains were sequenced from one sample in a study of neoadjuvant nivolumab and ipilimumab in lung cancer. The protocol was immunoSEQ multiplex PCR, while the TCRdb copy is restricted to in-frame clones and leaves out a portion. The sample carries 20,000 or so clones, 76% recorded once. Specimen: tumor tissue, collected after neoadjuvant nivolumab, alone or with ipilimumab, at or shortly before surgery. The receptor source for this set is an adult with non-small cell lung cancer.

The chain joins TRBV18 to TRBJ2-7; D is undetermined. V was pared by 0 bases and J by 7 bases, with 10 bases between. The V gene's germline CDR1 is KGHSH and CDR2 LQKENI. The CDR3 consists of 13 residues. The DNA of the CDR3 is TGTGCCAGCTCACCACCCGGGTCGAGGGAGCAGTACTTC. Protein product: CASSPPGSREQYF.

The V and J genes are TRBV21-1 and TRBJ2-7. TRBV21-1 is a pseudogene. The CDR3 loop spans 15 amino acids. CDR3 amino acids: CASTESEKEAYEQYF. DNA of the CDR3: TGTGCCAGCACCGAATCGGAAAAAGAAGCTTACGAGCAGTACTTC.

CDR3 region: CASSPGGPNYGYTF. For the CDR3, the DNA is TGTGCCAGCAGCCCCGGTGGGCCTAACTATGGCTACACCTTC. This sequence joins TRBV7-3 and TRBJ1-2, with no clear D. V was trimmed by 5 bases and J by 0 bases, leaving 10 bases between them. The CDR3 runs to 14 residues. Germline CDR1 is SGHTA and CDR2 is FQGTGA.

The chain couples TRBV11-2 to TRBJ2-3; D gene uncertain. The CDR3 totals 15 residues. V lost 0 bases to trimming and J lost 1 base, with 8 bases between them. Germline V gene data show CDR1 as SGHAT and CDR2 as FQNNGV. The CDR3 region has the DNA TGTGCCAGCAGCTTAGAAGGCCGACGCACAGATACGCAGTATTTT. Its protein is CASSLEGRRTDTQYF.

This sequence joins TRBV30 and TRBJ1-5; D is possibly TRBD1 (5 bases). Germline loops: CDR1 GTSNPN, CDR2 SVGIG (reference sequence). The CDR3 is 13 amino acids. The V gene lost 2 bases and the J gene lost 5 bases, with 10 bases spanning the gap. Here the CDR3 reads CAWSSRDYQPQHF. In DNA, the CDR3 is TGTGCCTGGAGTAGCAGGGATTATCAGCCCCAGCATTTT.

CDR3 in DNA: TGTGCCAGCAGCTCCGATACCAACGGGACAGGGGCAAACACCATATATTTT. Protein sequence: CASSSDTNGTGANTIYF. The genes are TRBV7-4 and TRBJ1-3, with 10 nucleotides matching TRBD1. V was pared by 4 bases and J by 6 bases, with 12 bases of the junction left unmatched. Germline V gene lookup returns CDR1 SGHVT and CDR2 SQSDAQ. The CDR3 is made up of 17 amino acids.

The J gene is TRBJ2-3, the V gene TRBV2; the D gene is possibly TRBD2 (5 bases). The V gene's germline CDR1 is SNHLY and CDR2 FYNNEI. This CDR3 comprises 13 residues. With 7 bases removed from V and 11 bases from J, the gap between germline ends came to 19 bases. CDR3 sequence: CASISGSEVVQYF. CDR3 DNA: TGTGCCAGCATCAGCGGCTCGGAGGTTGTGCAGTATTTT.

This rearrangement joins TRBV29-1 to TRBJ2-5; 8 nucleotides line up with TRBD2. V gave up 2 bases and J gave up 4 bases; unmatched junction bases: 9. CDR3 length equals 15 residues. CDR1 SQVTM and CDR2 ANQGSEA come from the germline V gene. The CDR3 DNA reads as TGCAGCGTTGAACCTCAGCCCGGGACTAGAGAGACCCAGTACTTC. Residues: CSVEPQPGTRETQYF.

The chain recombines TRBV19 with TRBJ1-2; no clear D gene. The germline V and J ends were trimmed by 3 bases and 2 bases, with 10 bases remaining between them. CDR3 length: 14 amino acids. Germline V gene data show CDR1 as LNHDA and CDR2 as SQIVND (reference sequence). The CDR3 loop is CASSISQINYGYTF. The DNA for the CDR3 is TGTGCCAGTAGTATCTCACAGATCAACTATGGCTACACCTTC.

The chain links TRBV5-1 to TRBJ1-3, with no clear D. CDR1 is SGHRS, CDR2 YFSETQ, per germline. V shed 7 bases and J shed 4 bases, with 15 bases lying between them. There are 14 residues in the CDR3. CDR3 DNA: TGCGCCAGCGGGCCTGGAGGGTCCGGAAACACCATATATTTT. Protein product: CASGPGGSGNTIYF.

The rearrangement links TRBV30 to TRBJ1-4, with D possibly being TRBD1 (5 bases). The ends were cut back, 3 bases at V and 7 bases at J, with 18 bases in the middle. Per the germline V gene, CDR1 is GTSNPN and CDR2 is SVGIG (reference sequence). The CDR3 consists of 15 residues. Here the CDR3 reads CAWRPRWGEVEKLFF. CDR3 DNA sequence: TGTGCCTGGAGGCCCCGGTGGGGGGAGGTTGAAAAACTGTTTTTT.

The rearrangement joins TRBV5-4 to TRBJ2-3; D possibly matches TRBD1 or TRBD2 (5 bases each). The CDR3 loop spans 16 amino acids. Germline CDR1 SGHNT, CDR2 YYREEE (reference sequence). The ends were cut back, 4 bases at V and 0 bases at J, with 15 bases in the middle. In DNA, the CDR3 is TGTGCCAGCAGCCCTGGGACGCAAGCTAGCACAGATACGCAGTATTTT. It translates to CASSPGTQASTDTQYF.

The chain links TRBV4-3 to TRBJ1-2, with D possibly TRBD1 on 5 matching bases. The CDR3 length is 15 residues. Germline-derived CDR1 and CDR2 are LGHNA and YSLEER. Trimming removed 1 base at V and 4 bases at J, with 13 bases between. The CDR3 DNA reads TGCGCCAGCAGCCAAGTCGGGGGAGGCAGCTATGGCTACACCTTC. It codes for CASSQVGGGSYGYTF.

This clone appeared once. The rearrangement links TRBV5-4 to TRBJ2-7, with 14 bases aligning to TRBD2. Germline loops: CDR1 SGHNT, CDR2 YYREEE (reference sequence). The CDR3 contains 14 residues. J gave up 5 bases and V 3 bases, and 1 base lay outside the gene matches. CDR3 DNA sequence: TGTGCCAGCAGCTGGGGACTAGCGGGAGACGAGCAGTACTTC. Protein: CASSWGLAGDEQYF.

CDR3 sequence: CASSLAGGYQETQYF. The CDR3 nucleotides are TGTGCCAGCAGCTTAGCTGGCGGTTACCAAGAGACCCAGTACTTC. The rearrangement joins TRBV7-8 to TRBJ2-5, with no clear D. This CDR3 has 15 residues. Trimming removed 0 bases at V and 0 bases at J, with 8 bases between. CDR1 and CDR2 (germline): SGHVS, FQNEAQ.

This chain uses TRBV29-1 with TRBJ1-2; 9 bases line up with TRBD1. V was pared by 3 bases and J by 1 base, with 9 bases of the junction left unmatched. Germline V lookup: CDR1 SQVTM, CDR2 ANQGSEA. The CDR3 consists of 16 residues. The CDR3 DNA follows: TGCAGCGTTGACAGTAGGGACAGGGTAGTTAACTATGGCTACACCTTC. Translation gives CSVDSRDRVVNYGYTF.

Only a few counts were recorded for this clone. This chain connects TRBV20-1 to TRBJ1-4; no definite D call. Germline values: CDR1 DFQATT, CDR2 SNEGSKA (reference sequence). This CDR3 comprises 11 residues. V shed 5 bases and J shed 7 bases, with 8 bases lying between them. The CDR3 region is CSAPRREKLFF. CDR3 in DNA: TGCAGTGCTCCCCGGCGTGAAAAACTGTTTTTT.

The chain links TRBV6-6 to TRBJ1-4; TRBD1 matches at 7 bases. The ends lost 8 bases at V and 3 bases at J; junction bases unmatched: 9. The CDR3 totals 15 residues. Germline loops: CDR1 MNHNY, CDR2 SVGAGI (reference sequence). CDR3 loop: CASRDSDRANEKLFF. The CDR3, as DNA: TGTGCCAGCCGGGACAGCGACCGGGCTAATGAAAAACTGTTTTTT.

This chain links TRBV7-2 with TRBJ1-1; D is unclear. The CDR3 loop spans 16 amino acids. CDR1 SGHTA and CDR2 FQGNSA come from the germline V gene. The V and J ends lost 2 bases and 1 base respectively, with 14 bases between them. CDR3 bases: TGTGCCAGCAGCTTATCGGGAACCCGGGGGAACACTGAAGCTTTCTTT. This sequence encodes CASSLSGTRGNTEAFF.

The rearrangement uses TRBV6-6 and TRBJ2-5; D gene uncertain. This CDR3 is 14 amino acids long. CDR1 is MNHNY and CDR2 is SVGAGI in the germline V gene (reference sequence). Trimming took off 0 bases at V and 4 bases at J, with 9 bases between the two ends. CDR3: CASSYSSSVETQYF. CDR3 bases: TGTGCCAGCAGTTACTCGAGCTCGGTAGAGACCCAGTACTTC.

The chain links TRBV6-5 to TRBJ2-5; D gene ambiguous. V was clipped by 6 bases and J by 5 bases, with 16 bases between them. In germline, CDR1 is MNHEY, CDR2 SVGAGI. The CDR3 has 14 residues. The CDR3, as DNA: TGTGCCAGCAGAGTTACGACTTCATGGGAGACCCAGTACTTC. Residues: CASRVTTSWETQYF.

The chain links TRBV7-9 to TRBJ2-1, with 8 nucleotides matching TRBD1. V was pared by 1 base and J by 5 bases, with 10 bases of the junction left unmatched. The CDR3 loop spans 17 amino acids. Germline V lookup: CDR1 SEHNR, CDR2 FQNEAQ (reference sequence). The CDR3 protein is CASSLGRPGTGNNEQFF. CDR3 sequence (DNA): TGTGCCAGCAGCTTAGGACGCCCCGGGACAGGTAACAATGAGCAGTTCTTC. The whole variable domain, remainder taken from reference TRBV7-9 and TRBJ2-1, is DTGVSQNPRHKITKRGQNVTFRCDPISEHNRLYWYRQTLGQGPEFLTYFQNEAQLEKSRLLSDRFSAERPKGSFSTLEIQRTEQGDSAMYLCASSLGRPGTGNNEQFFGPGTRLTVL.

This clone rates as medium-sized. The V and J genes are TRBV18 and TRBJ1-2; no reliable D call. Trimming shortened V by 0 bases and J by 8 bases, and 13 bases separated the two germline ends. CDR1 is KGHSH and CDR2 is LQKENI in the germline V gene. This CDR3 has 14 amino acids. CDR3 protein: CASSPPGFEPGYTF. The CDR3 DNA reads as TGTGCCAGCTCACCACCCGGATTTGAGCCGGGCTACACCTTC.

The chain couples TRBV7-2 to TRBJ1-1; the D is unclear. CDR1 is SGHTA, CDR2 FQGNSA, per germline. This CDR3 has 17 residues. Trimming pared 5 bases from V and 0 bases from J, leaving 19 bases between. The CDR3 nucleotides are TGTGCCAGCAGCCCACGAAAGTTATTCTCACTGAACACTGAAGCTTTCTTT. It is translated as CASSPRKLFSLNTEAFF.

The chain recombines TRBV6-1 with TRBJ1-4; D is unresolved. CDR3 length: 16 residues. Germline V gene sequence: CDR1 MNHNS, CDR2 SASEGT. Trimming cost V 2 bases and J 0 bases, with 10 bases left between them. CDR3 in DNA: TGTGCCAGCAGTGAAATTTGGGGTGCAACTAATGAAAAACTGTTTTTT. This translates into CASSEIWGATNEKLFF.